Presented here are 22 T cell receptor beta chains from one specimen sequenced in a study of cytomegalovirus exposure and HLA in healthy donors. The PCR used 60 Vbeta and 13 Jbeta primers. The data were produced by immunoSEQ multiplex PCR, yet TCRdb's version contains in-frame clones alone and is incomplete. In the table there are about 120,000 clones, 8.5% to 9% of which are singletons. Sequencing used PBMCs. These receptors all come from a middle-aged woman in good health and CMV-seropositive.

In DNA, the CDR3 is TGTGCCAGCAGCTTGTTCGGGGGGGCGAGCTCCTACAATGAGCAGTTCTTC. Translated: CASSLFGGASSYNEQFF. This sequence joins TRBV11-3 and TRBJ2-1, with 8 bases matching TRBD2. The germline V gene has CDR1 SGHNT and CDR2 YENEEA. The CDR3 is 17 amino acids. The ends lost 3 bases at V and 0 bases at J; junction bases unmatched: 7.

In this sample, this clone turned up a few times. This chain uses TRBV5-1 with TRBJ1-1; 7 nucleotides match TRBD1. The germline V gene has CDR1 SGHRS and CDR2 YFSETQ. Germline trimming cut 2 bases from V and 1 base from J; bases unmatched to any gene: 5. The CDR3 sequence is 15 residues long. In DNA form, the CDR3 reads TGCGCCAGCAGCTTAGGCGGACAGGCGAACACTGAAGCTTTCTTT. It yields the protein CASSLGGQANTEAFF.

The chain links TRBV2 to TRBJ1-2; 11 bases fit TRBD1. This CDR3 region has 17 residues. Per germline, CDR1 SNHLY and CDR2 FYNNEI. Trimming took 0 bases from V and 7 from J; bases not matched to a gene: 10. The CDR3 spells CASSEARSGQGAGGYTF. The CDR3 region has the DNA TGTGCCAGCAGTGAAGCGCGTTCTGGACAGGGGGCAGGTGGCTACACCTTC. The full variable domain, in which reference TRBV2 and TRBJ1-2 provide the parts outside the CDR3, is EPEVTQTPSHQVTQMGQEVILRCVPISNHLYFYWYRQILGQKVEFLVSFYNNEISEKSEIFDDQFSVERPDGSNFTLKIRSTKLEDSAMYFCASSEARSGQGAGGYTFGSGTRLTVV.

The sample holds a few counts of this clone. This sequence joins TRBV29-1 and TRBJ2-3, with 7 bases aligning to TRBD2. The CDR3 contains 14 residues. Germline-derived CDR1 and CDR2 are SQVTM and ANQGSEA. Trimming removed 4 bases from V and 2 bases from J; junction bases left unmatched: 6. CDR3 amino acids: CSVGDGGYTDTQYF. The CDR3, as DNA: TGCAGCGTTGGGGACGGGGGGTACACAGATACGCAGTATTTT.

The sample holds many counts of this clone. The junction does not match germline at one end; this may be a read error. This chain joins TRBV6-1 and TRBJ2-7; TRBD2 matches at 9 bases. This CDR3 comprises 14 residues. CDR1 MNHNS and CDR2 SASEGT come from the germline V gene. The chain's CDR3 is CASSEAAGGRFWVF. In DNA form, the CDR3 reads TGTGCCAGCAGTGAAGCCGCGGGGGGGAGGTTTTGGGTCTTC.

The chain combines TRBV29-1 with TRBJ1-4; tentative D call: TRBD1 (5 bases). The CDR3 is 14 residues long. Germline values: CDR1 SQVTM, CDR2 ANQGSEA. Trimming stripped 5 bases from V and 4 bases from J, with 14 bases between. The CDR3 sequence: CSVTWGSFNEKLFF. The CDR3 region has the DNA TGCAGCGTTACCTGGGGCAGTTTTAATGAAAAACTGTTTTTT.

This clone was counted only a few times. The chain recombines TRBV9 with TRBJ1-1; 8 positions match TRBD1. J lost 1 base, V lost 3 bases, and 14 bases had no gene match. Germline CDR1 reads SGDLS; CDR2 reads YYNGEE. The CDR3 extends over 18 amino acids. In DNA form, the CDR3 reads TGTGCCAGCAGCGGGGGATCACAGGGGGGTCTCTCGAACACTGAAGCTTTCTTT. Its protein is CASSGGSQGGLSNTEAFF.

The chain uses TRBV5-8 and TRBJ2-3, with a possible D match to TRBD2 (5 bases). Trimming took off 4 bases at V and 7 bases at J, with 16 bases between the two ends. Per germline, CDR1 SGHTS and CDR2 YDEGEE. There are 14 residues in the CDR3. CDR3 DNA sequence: TGTGCCAGCAGCCGGCCGCCTAGCACGCATACGCAGTATTTT. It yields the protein CASSRPPSTHTQYF.

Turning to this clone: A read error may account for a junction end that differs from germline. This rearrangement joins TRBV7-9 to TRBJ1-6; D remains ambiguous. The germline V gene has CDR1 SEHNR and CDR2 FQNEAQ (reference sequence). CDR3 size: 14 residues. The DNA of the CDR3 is TGTGCCAGCAGCTTAGGGAACTATAATTCACCCCTCCACTTC. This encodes CASSLGNYNSPLHF.

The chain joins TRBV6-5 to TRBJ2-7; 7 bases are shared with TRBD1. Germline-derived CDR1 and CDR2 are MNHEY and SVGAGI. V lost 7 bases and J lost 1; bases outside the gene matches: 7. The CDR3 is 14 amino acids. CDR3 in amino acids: CASKRGRASYEQYF. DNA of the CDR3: TGTGCCAGCAAAAGGGGGCGGGCGTCCTACGAGCAGTACTTC.

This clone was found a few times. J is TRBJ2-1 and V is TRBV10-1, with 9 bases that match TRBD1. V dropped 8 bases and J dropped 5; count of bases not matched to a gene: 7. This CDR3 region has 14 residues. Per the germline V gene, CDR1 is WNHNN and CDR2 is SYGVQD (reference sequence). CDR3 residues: CASGDRVRDNEQFF. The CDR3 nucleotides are TGCGCCAGCGGGGACAGGGTAAGGGACAATGAGCAGTTCTTC.

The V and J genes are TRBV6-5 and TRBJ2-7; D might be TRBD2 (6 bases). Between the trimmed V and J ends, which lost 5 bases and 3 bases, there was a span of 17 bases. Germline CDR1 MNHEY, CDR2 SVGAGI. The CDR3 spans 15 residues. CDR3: CASSLLGGASYEQYF. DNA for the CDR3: TGTGCCAGCAGTCTCCTGGGCGGGGCCAGCTACGAGCAGTACTTC.

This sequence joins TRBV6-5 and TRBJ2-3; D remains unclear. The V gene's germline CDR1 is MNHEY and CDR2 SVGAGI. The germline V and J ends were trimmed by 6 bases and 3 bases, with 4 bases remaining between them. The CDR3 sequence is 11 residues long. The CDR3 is CASSQTDTQYF. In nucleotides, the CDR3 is TGTGCCAGCAGCCAGACAGATACGCAGTATTTT.

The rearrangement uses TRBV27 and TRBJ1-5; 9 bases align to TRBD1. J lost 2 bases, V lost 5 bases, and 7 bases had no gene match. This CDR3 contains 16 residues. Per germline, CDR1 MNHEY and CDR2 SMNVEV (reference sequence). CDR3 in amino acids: CASSVVQGAGNQPQHF. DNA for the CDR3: TGTGCCAGCAGTGTAGTACAGGGGGCGGGCAATCAGCCCCAGCATTTT.

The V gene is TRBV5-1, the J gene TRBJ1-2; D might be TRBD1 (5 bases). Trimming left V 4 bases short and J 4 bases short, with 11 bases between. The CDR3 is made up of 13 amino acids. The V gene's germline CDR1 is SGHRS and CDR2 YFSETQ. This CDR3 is CASSTQGSYGYTF. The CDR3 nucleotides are TGCGCCAGCAGCACCCAGGGAAGCTATGGCTACACCTTC.

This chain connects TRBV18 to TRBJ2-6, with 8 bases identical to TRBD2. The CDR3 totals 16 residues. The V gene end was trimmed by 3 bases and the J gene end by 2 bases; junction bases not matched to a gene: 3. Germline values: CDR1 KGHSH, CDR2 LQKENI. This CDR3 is CASSPAGGPGANVLTF. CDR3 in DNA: TGTGCCAGCTCACCGGCGGGGGGCCCTGGGGCCAACGTCCTGACTTTC.

The CDR3: CASQGGTDTQYF. CDR3 coding DNA: TGTGCCAGCCAAGGAGGCACAGATACGCAGTATTTT. J is TRBJ2-3 and V is TRBV19; the D is unclear. Germline values: CDR1 LNHDA, CDR2 SQIVND (reference sequence). V was clipped by 9 bases and J by 1 base, with 8 bases between them. There are 12 residues in the CDR3.

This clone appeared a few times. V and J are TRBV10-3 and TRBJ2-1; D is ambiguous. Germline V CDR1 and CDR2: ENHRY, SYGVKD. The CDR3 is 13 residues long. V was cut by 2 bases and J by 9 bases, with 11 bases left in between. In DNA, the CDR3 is TGTGCCATCAGTGAGCTCAGATCGGGTGAGCAGTTCTTC. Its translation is CAISELRSGEQFF.

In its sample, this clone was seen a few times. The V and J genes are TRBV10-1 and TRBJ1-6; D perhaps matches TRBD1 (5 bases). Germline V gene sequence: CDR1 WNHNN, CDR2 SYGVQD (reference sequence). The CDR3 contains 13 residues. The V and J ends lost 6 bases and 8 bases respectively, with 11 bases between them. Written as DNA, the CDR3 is TGCGCCAGCAGGGAGACAGCGGATTCACCCCTCCACTTT. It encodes CASRETADSPLHF.

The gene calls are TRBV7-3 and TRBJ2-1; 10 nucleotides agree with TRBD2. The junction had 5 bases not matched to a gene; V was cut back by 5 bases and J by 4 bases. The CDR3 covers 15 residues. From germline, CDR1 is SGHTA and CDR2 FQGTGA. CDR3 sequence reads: CASSPRTSGYNEQFF. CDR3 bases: TGTGCCAGCAGCCCCCGGACTAGCGGATACAATGAGCAGTTCTTC. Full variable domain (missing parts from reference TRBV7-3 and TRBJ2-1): GAGVSQTPSNKVTEKGKYVELRCDPISGHTALYWYRQSLGQGPEFLIYFQGTGAADDSGLPNDRFFAVRPEGSVSTLKIQRTERGDSAVYLCASSPRTSGYNEQFFGPGTRLTVL.

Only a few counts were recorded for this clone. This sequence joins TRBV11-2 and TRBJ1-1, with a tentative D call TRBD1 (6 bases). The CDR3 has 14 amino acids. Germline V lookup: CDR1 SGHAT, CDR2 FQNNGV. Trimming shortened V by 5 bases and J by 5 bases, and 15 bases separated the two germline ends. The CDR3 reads CASSPTTGRTEAFF. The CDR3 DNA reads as TGTGCCAGCAGCCCCACTACAGGGAGAACTGAAGCTTTCTTT. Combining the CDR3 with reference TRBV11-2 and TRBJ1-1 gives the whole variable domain EAGVAQSPRYKIIEKRQSVAFWCNPISGHATLYWYQQILGQGPKLLIQFQNNGVVDDSQLPKDRFSAERLKGVDSTLKIQPAKLEDSAVYLCASSPTTGRTEAFFGQGTRLTVV.

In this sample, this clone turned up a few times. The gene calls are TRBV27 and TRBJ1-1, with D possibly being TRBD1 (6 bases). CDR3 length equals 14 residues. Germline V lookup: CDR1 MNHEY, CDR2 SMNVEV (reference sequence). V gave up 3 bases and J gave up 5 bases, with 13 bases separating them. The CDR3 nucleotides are TGTGCCAGCAGTTTGCTACAGGGTCGTACTGAAGCTTTCTTT. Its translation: CASSLLQGRTEAFF.